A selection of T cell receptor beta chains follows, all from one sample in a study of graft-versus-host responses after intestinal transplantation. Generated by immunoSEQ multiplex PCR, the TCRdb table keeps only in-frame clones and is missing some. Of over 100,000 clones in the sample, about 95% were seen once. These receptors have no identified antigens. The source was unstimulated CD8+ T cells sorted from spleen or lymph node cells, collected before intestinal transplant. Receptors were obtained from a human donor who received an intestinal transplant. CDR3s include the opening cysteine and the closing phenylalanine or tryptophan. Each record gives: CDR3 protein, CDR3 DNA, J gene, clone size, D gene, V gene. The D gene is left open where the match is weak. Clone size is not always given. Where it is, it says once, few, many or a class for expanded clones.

CASLLPSTSGGRPFF	TGTGCCAGCCTCCTCCCCTCGACTAGCGGGGGCCGGCCGTTCTTC	TRBJ2-1	.	TRBD2	TRBV6-4
CASSLEEEDFSNQPQHF	TGTGCCAGCAGCTTAGAGGAGGAAGATTTTAGCAATCAGCCCCAGCATTTT	TRBJ1-5	.	.	TRBV11-3
CASSPEGEGEKLFF	TGTGCCAGCAGCCCCGAAGGGGAGGGTGAAAAACTGTTTTTT	TRBJ1-4	.	.	TRBV7-9
CASSQNSGDETQYF	TGTGCCAGCAGCCAAAACTCAGGGGACGAGACCCAGTACTTC	TRBJ2-5	.	.	TRBV4-2
CASSLTGQNIQYF	TGTGCCAGCAGCTTAACAGGGCAAAACATTCAGTACTTC	TRBJ2-4	once	.	TRBV11-3
CASSPFFTGYTF	TGTGCCAGCAGCCCCTTTTTCACTGGCTACACCTTC	TRBJ1-2	.	.	TRBV5-8
CASSTISKSYEQYF	TGTGCCAGCAGCACGATATCCAAGTCCTACGAGCAGTACTTC	TRBJ2-7	.	.	TRBV11-2
CASTQTGSSYEQYF	TGTGCCAGCACCCAGACAGGGAGCTCCTACGAGCAGTACTTC	TRBJ2-7	.	TRBD1	TRBV28
CATASVGGSQETQYF	TGTGCCACCGCCAGCGTGGGGGGGAGCCAAGAGACCCAGTACTTC	TRBJ2-5	.	TRBD2	TRBV11-1
CASRGTGFNGYTF	TGTGCCAGCCGAGGGACAGGGTTTAATGGCTACACCTTC	TRBJ1-2	.	TRBD1	TRBV27
CASSLGTGPFVDDNEQFF	TGTGCCAGCAGTTTGGGGACAGGGCCCTTTGTCGATGACAATGAGCAGTTCTTC	TRBJ2-1	.	TRBD1	TRBV27
CASSLTSGGAYEQYF	TGTGCCAGCAGCTTAACTAGCGGAGGGGCCTACGAGCAGTACTTC	TRBJ2-7	.	TRBD2	TRBV7-6
CASSLANSEQYF	TGTGCCAGCAGCTTGGCCAATAGCGAGCAGTACTTC	TRBJ2-7	.	.	TRBV5-6
CASSGALSSYNEQFF	TGTGCCAGCAGCGGGGCACTTAGCTCCTACAATGAGCAGTTCTTC	TRBJ2-1	.	.	TRBV9
CASSLLRTGTVTETQYF	TGTGCCAGCAGTTTACTCCGGACAGGGACTGTAACAGAGACCCAGTACTTC	TRBJ2-5	.	TRBD1	TRBV27